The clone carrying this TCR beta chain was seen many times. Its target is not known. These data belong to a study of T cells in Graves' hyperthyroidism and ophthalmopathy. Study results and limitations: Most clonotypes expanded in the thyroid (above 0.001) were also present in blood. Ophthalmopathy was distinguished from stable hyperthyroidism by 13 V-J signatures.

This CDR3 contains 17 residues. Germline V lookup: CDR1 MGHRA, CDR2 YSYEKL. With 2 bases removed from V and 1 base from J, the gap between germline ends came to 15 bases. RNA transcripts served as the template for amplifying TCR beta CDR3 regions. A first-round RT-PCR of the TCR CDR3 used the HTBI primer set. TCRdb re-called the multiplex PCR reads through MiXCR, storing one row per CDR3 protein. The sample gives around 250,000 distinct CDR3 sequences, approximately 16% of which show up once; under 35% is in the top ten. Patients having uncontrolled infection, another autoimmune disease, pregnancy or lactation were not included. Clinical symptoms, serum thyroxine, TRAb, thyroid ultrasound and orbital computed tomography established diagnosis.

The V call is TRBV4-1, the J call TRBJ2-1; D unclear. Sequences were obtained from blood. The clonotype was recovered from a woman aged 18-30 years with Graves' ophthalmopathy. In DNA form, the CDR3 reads TGCGCCAGCAGCCAACCAATTAGCTCCCCTTCCTACAATGAGCAGTTCTTC. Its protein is CASSQPISSPSYNEQFF.